Below, 23 T cell receptor beta chains from the same sample are listed, as sequenced in a study of blood T cells in healthy people across ages (dated by TCRdb to the mid-2010s). Libraries came from 5' RACE. Sequencer: Illumina HiSeq 2500. A second PCR of roughly 7 to 12 cycles was run with a J-beta primer mix and a sample-barcoded 5' primer. TCRdb trimmed the raw reads at Q25, called clones with MiXCR and kept productive beta chains. Rows are unified per CDR3 protein, each entry keeping the most common DNA and genes. The sample table shows about a million distinct CDR3 sequences, and under 40% are seen once. Around 12% of the sample goes to the ten largest clones. Sequenced: blood. All receptors come from a man aged 18 to 29 in good health.

This clonotype was counted only a few times. The chain recombines TRBV7-9 with TRBJ1-2; D is unresolved. Germline CDR1 SEHNR, CDR2 FQNEAQ (reference sequence). Trimming removed 0 bases at V and 3 bases at J, with 5 bases between. CDR3 length equals 13 residues. The DNA for the CDR3 is TGTGCCAGCAGCTTAGCGGACCACTATGGCTACACCTTC. Its translation is CASSLADHYGYTF.

The chain has TRBV28 and TRBJ1-2; 8 bases agree with TRBD1. This CDR3 region has 16 residues. CDR1 is MDHEN and CDR2 is SYDVKM in the germline V gene. J lost 0 bases, V lost 5 bases, and 8 bases had no gene match. CDR3 in DNA: TGTGCCAGCAGTCAAACAGGGGGAGAAGCTAACTATGGCTACACCTTC. Amino acid sequence: CASSQTGGEANYGYTF.

To note about this clonotype: At one end, the junction sequence differs from germline, possibly due to a read error. The chain is built from TRBV18 and TRBJ1-5; the match to TRBD1 covers 8 bases. The germline V gene has CDR1 KGHSH and CDR2 LQKENI. This CDR3 is 16 amino acids long. CDR3 sequence (DNA): TGTGCCAGCTCACGATCGACAGGGGCTAGCAATCAGCTCCAGCATTTT. Translating gives CASSRSTGASNQLQHF.

The V gene is TRBV20-1, the J gene TRBJ1-1; D is unresolved. The CDR3 length is 13 residues. Germline CDR1 DFQATT, CDR2 SNEGSKA (reference sequence). V lost 2 bases and J lost 4, with 11 bases in between. This CDR3 reads CSARSPGSTEAFF. CDR3 bases: TGCAGTGCTAGAAGTCCGGGGAGCACTGAAGCTTTCTTT.

The chain employs TRBV20-1 and TRBJ1-4, with 7 bases identical to TRBD1. The CDR3 is made up of 13 amino acids. Germline assignment: CDR1 DFQATT and CDR2 SNEGSKA (reference sequence). Trimming cost V 8 bases and J 5 bases; bases outside gene matches: 8. The CDR3 bases are TGCAGTACACAGGGGATAGGAAATGAAAAACTGTTTTTT. Residues: CSTQGIGNEKLFF.

This clonotype occurred once. A much larger clone is a single base away; this may be a read error. The chain has TRBV20-1 and TRBJ2-3; 9 nucleotides agree with TRBD2. The J segment lost 1 base and the V segment lost 7 bases, leaving 3 bases of the junction unmatched. This CDR3 spans 13 amino acids. CDR1 and CDR2 from the germline V gene are DFQATT and SNEGSKA (reference sequence). CDR3 residues: CSVRTSGTDTQYF. As DNA, the CDR3 is TGCAGTGTTAGGACTAGCGGCACAGATACGCAGTATTTT.

A few counts support this clonotype. The chain combines TRBV11-1 with TRBJ1-2, with D perhaps TRBD1 (5 bases). V shed 0 bases and J shed 5 bases, with 22 bases lying between them. This CDR3 spans 18 amino acids. Germline-derived CDR1 and CDR2 are SGHAT and FQDESV (reference sequence). The CDR3 nucleotides read TGTGCCAGCAGCTTAGCGAACTGGCAGGGCCCAGAAGGATATGGCTACACCTTC. It encodes CASSLANWQGPEGYGYTF.

The chain uses TRBV4-1 and TRBJ2-3; a weak D match, TRBD2 (6 bases). The CDR3 is 15 residues long. CDR1 and CDR2 from the germline V gene are MGHRA and YSYEKL. V was clipped by 0 bases and J by 9 bases, with 16 bases between them. The CDR3 loop is CASSQENEERGTQYF. In DNA form, the CDR3 reads TGCGCCAGCAGCCAAGAAAACGAGGAACGGGGGACGCAGTATTTT.

The chain couples TRBV12-3 or TRBV12-4 to TRBJ2-7; 9 bases fit TRBD1. The V segment lost 7 bases and the J segment 0 bases; nucleotides outside the gene matches: 7. This CDR3 has 15 amino acids. The CDR3 DNA sequence: TGTGCCAGCACCTCGGGACAGGGAACCTCCTACGAGCAGTACTTC. Translating it yields CASTSGQGTSYEQYF.

The chain uses TRBV5-5 and TRBJ2-5; D may match TRBD1 or TRBD2 (5 bases each). The V end lost 1 base, the J end lost 3 bases, and 13 bases lay between the germline ends. The CDR3 is 15 residues long. Germline CDR1 SGHKS, CDR2 YYEKEE (reference sequence). CDR3 in DNA: TGTGCCAGCAGCTTGAGGCCAGGGAGAAAAGAGACCCAGTACTTC. It is translated as CASSLRPGRKETQYF.

In this sample, this clonotype turned up a few times. CDR3 loop: CSALSSGGAGNEQYF. CDR3 in DNA: TGCAGTGCTCTTTCTAGCGGGGGGGCCGGTAATGAGCAGTACTTC. The chain links TRBV20-1 to TRBJ2-5, with 12 bases matching TRBD2. Per the germline V gene, CDR1 is DFQATT and CDR2 is SNEGSKA (reference sequence). The CDR3 is made up of 15 amino acids. V was clipped by 5 bases and J by 11 bases; unmatched bases: 15.

This rearrangement joins TRBV10-3 to TRBJ1-4, with D perhaps TRBD1 (6 bases). CDR3 length equals 13 residues. Germline lookup yields CDR1 ENHRY and CDR2 SYGVKD. The V and J ends lost 6 bases and 8 bases respectively, with 13 bases between them. CDR3 region: CAISHRVEEKLFF. The CDR3 region has the DNA TGTGCCATCAGCCACAGGGTAGAAGAAAAACTGTTTTTT.

J is TRBJ1-1 and V is TRBV7-3, with a possible D match to TRBD1 (6 bases). The germline V gene encodes CDR1 SGHTA and CDR2 FQGTGA. CDR3 length equals 14 residues. Trimming shortened V by 5 bases and J by 5 bases, and 15 bases separated the two germline ends. CDR3 residues: CASSEGGRRTEAFF. Here the CDR3 DNA reads TGTGCCAGCAGCGAGGGGGGGCGCAGAACTGAAGCTTTCTTT.

This clonotype appeared many times. V gene TRBV12-3 or TRBV12-4 combines with J gene TRBJ1-2, with 7 positions matching TRBD1. The CDR3 contains 14 residues. J lost 3 bases, V lost 5 bases, and 6 bases had no gene match. CDR3 sequence: CASSPVTGYYGYTF. The CDR3 DNA sequence: TGTGCCAGCAGTCCGGTGACAGGGTACTATGGCTACACCTTC.

This clonotype was recorded a few times. This chain uses TRBV10-3 with TRBJ1-1; 7 positions match TRBD1. CDR1 is ENHRY and CDR2 is SYGVKD in the germline V gene. Trimming at V came to 10 bases and at J to 1 base, leaving 9 bases not matched to a gene. The length of the CDR3 is 14 residues. CDR3 sequence (DNA): TGTGCCACCACCGGGGACAGTCAGAACACTGAAGCTTTCTTT. Protein product: CATTGDSQNTEAFF.

V is TRBV4-3 and J is TRBJ2-1, with 7 bases that match TRBD1. Germline V gene data show CDR1 as LGHNA and CDR2 as YSLEER. V dropped 0 bases and J dropped 10; count of bases not matched to a gene: 0. The CDR3 has 12 amino acids. This CDR3 is CASSQETGEQFF. CDR3 in DNA: TGCGCCAGCAGCCAAGAGACAGGGGAGCAGTTCTTC.

This sequence joins TRBV21-1 and TRBJ1-1. TRBV21-1 represents a pseudogene. The CDR3 runs to 14 residues. CDR3 loop: CASSPRLPNTEAFF. For the CDR3, the DNA is TGTGCCAGCAGCCCGCGACTCCCGAACACTGAAGCTTTCTTT.

The chain carries TRBV5-1 and TRBJ1-3; D not resolved. V was cut by 3 bases and J by 0 bases, with 7 bases left in between. The CDR3 runs 14 residues. Germline CDR1 reads SGHRS; CDR2 reads YFSETQ. This CDR3 is CASSSDTSGNTIYF. CDR3 bases: TGCGCCAGCAGCTCCGACACCTCTGGAAACACCATATATTTT.

This clonotype turned up a few times. This chain's CDR3 is CASSPIINKKNTDTQYF. CDR3 nucleotides: TGTGCCAGCAGTCCGATTATCAATAAGAAAAACACAGATACGCAGTATTTT. The V call is TRBV28, the J call TRBJ2-3; D call uncertain. CDR1 is MDHEN and CDR2 is SYDVKM in the germline V gene. V was shortened by 5 bases and J by 2 bases, with 20 bases between the two germline ends. The CDR3 is made up of 17 amino acids.

This chain uses TRBV5-1 with TRBJ2-2; tentative D call: TRBD2 (5 bases). V was clipped by 1 base and J by 6 bases, with 7 bases between them. Germline loops: CDR1 SGHRS, CDR2 YFSETQ. The CDR3 contains 13 residues. DNA for the CDR3: TGCGCCAGCAGCTTGCAGGAGGCCGGGGAGCTGTTTTTT. Its translation is CASSLQEAGELFF.

V and J are TRBV12-3 or TRBV12-4 and TRBJ1-2; no clear D. Trimming cost V 8 bases and J 7 bases, with 17 bases left between them. The CDR3 covers 13 residues. CDR3 amino acids: CASGPTRGSGYTF. CDR3 sequence (DNA): TGTGCCAGCGGTCCCACCCGTGGGTCTGGCTACACCTTC.

This clonotype was counted only a few times. The chain couples TRBV20-1 to TRBJ1-4; D might be TRBD1 (6 bases). This CDR3 has 13 residues. Trimming shortened V by 5 bases and J by 8 bases, and 15 bases separated the two germline ends. Germline loops: CDR1 DFQATT, CDR2 SNEGSKA (reference sequence). The CDR3 bases are TGCAGTGCTCCCGAAAAGGGGGAAGAAAAACTGTTTTTT. It specifies CSAPEKGEEKLFF.

V usage is TRBV20-1 and J usage is TRBJ2-1; TRBD1 aligns across 8 bases. V gave up 4 bases and J gave up 5 bases; unmatched junction bases: 16. The CDR3 is made up of 17 amino acids. Germline values: CDR1 DFQATT, CDR2 SNEGSKA (reference sequence). The CDR3 nucleotides are TGCAGTGCTACCATACCGAAGGGACAGGTAAAGGACAATGAGCAGTTCTTC. It specifies CSATIPKGQVKDNEQFF.